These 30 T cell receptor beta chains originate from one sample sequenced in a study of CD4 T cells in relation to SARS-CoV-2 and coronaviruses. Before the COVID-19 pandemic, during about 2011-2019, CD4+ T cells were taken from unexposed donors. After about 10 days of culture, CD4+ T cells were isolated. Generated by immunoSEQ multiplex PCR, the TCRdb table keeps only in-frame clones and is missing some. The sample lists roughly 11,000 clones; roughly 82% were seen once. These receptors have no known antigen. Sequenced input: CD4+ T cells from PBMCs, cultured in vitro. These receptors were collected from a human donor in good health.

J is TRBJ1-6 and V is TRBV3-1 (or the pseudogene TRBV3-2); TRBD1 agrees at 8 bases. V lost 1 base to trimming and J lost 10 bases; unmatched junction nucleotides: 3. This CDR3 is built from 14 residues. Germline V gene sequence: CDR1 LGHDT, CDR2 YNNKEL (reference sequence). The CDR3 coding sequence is TGTGCCAGCAGCCAAGGGGGACAGGAGTCACCCCTCCACTTT. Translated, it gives CASSQGGQESPLHF.

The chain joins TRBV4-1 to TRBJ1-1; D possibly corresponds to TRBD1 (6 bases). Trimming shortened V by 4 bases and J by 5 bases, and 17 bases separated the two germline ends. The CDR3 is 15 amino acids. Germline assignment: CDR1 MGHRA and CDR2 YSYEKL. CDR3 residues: CASSPPLRGRTEAFF. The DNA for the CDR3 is TGCGCCAGCAGCCCTCCCCTGCGGGGGCGAACTGAAGCTTTCTTT.

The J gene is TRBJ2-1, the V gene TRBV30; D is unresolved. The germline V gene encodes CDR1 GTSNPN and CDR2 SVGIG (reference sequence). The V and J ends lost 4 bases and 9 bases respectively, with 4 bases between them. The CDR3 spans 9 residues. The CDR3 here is CAWIVEQFF. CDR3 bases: TGTGCCTGGATCGTTGAGCAGTTCTTC.

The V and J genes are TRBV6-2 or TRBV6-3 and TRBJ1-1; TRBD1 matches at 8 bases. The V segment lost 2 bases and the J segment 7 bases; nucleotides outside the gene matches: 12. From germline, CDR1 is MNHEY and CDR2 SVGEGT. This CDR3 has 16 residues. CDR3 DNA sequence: TGTGCCAGCAGTTACGGGTTACGCAGGGGGCAAGGTGAAGCTTTCTTT. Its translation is CASSYGLRRGQGEAFF.

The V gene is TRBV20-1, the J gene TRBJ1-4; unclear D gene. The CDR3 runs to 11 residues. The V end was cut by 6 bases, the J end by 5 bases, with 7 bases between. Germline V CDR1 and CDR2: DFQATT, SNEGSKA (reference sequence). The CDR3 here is CSAILNEKLFF. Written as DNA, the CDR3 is TGCAGTGCAATACTCAATGAAAAACTGTTTTTT.

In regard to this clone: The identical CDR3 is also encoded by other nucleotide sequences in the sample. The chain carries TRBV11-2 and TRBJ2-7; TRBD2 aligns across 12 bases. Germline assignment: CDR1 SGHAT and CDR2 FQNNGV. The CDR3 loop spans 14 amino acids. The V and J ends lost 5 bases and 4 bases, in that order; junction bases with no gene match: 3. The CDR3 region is CASSLTSGSYEQYF. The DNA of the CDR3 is TGTGCCAGCAGCCTGACTAGCGGGAGTTACGAGCAGTACTTC. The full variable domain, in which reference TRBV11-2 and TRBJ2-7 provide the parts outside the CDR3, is EAGVAQSPRYKIIEKRQSVAFWCNPISGHATLYWYQQILGQGPKLLIQFQNNGVVDDSQLPKDRFSAERLKGVDSTLKIQPAKLEDSAVYLCASSLTSGSYEQYFGPGTRLTVT.

The CDR3 loop is CASSRPGTPGHSEKLFF. CDR3 nucleotides: TGTGCCAGCAGCCGACCTGGGACGCCCGGTCATAGTGAAAAACTGTTTTTT. This sequence joins TRBV7-9 and TRBJ1-4; tentative D call: TRBD1 (5 bases). Germline V gives CDR1 SEHNR, CDR2 FQNEAQ (reference sequence). V was cut by 5 bases and J by 7 bases, with 23 bases left in between. The CDR3 sequence is 17 residues long.

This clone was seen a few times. The CDR3 DNA reads TGTGCCAGCTCCCCCTCAGGGGCTGAACGCTCTGGAAACACCATATATTTT. Protein product: CASSPSGAERSGNTIYF. V is TRBV18 and J is TRBJ1-3; a possible D gene is TRBD1 (6 bases). Between the trimmed V and J ends, which lost 6 bases and 0 bases, there was a span of 18 bases. The CDR3 consists of 17 residues. In germline, CDR1 is KGHSH, CDR2 LQKENI.

CDR3 bases: TGTGCCAGCAGCGTAGGCCCGGGGCAGGGGCTAGACTCTGGAAACACCATATATTTT. Its translation is CASSVGPGQGLDSGNTIYF. The gene calls are TRBV9 and TRBJ1-3; maybe TRBD1 (6 bases). Germline-derived CDR1 and CDR2 are SGDLS and YYNGEE. The CDR3 runs to 19 residues. Trimming took off 0 bases at V and 0 bases at J, with 19 bases between the two ends.

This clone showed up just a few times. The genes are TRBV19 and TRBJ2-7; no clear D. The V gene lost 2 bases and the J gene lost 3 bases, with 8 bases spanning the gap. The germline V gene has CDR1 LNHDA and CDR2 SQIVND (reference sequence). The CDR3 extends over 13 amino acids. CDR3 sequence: CASSIRAGYEQYF. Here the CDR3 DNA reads TGTGCCAGTAGTATACGGGCCGGCTACGAGCAGTACTTC.

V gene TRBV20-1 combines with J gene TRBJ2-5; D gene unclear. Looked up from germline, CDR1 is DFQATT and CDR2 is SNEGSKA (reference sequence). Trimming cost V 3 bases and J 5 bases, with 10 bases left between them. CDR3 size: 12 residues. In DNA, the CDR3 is TGCAGTGCTAGTCTCTCAGAGGAGACCCAGTACTTC. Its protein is CSASLSEETQYF.

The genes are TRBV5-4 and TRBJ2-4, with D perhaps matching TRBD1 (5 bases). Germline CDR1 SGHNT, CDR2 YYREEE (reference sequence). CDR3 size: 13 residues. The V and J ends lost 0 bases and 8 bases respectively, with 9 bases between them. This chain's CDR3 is CASSLAGSDIQYF. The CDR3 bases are TGTGCCAGCAGCTTGGCAGGGTCTGACATTCAGTACTTC.

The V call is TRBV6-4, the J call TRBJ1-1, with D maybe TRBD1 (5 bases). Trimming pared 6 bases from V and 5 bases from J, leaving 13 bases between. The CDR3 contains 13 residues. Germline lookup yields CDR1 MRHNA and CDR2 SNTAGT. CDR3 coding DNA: TGTGCCAGCAGAGAACAGGCACAGACTGAAGCTTTCTTT. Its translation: CASREQAQTEAFF.

CDR3 sequence: CAISVRGTSNSPLHF. DNA of the CDR3: TGTGCCATCAGTGTCCGCGGGACTTCTAATTCACCCCTCCACTTT. The V gene is TRBV10-3, the J gene TRBJ1-6; tentatively, D is TRBD1 (5 bases). Between the trimmed V and J ends, which lost 4 bases and 6 bases, there was a span of 13 bases. This CDR3 is 15 amino acids long. The germline CDR1 and CDR2 sequences are ENHRY and SYGVKD.

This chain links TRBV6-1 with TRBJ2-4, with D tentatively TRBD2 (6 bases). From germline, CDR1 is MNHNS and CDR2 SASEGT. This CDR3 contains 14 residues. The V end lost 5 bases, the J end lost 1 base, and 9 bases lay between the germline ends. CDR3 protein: CASSYGGAKNIQYF. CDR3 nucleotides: TGTGCCAGCAGTTATGGGGGGGCCAAAAACATTCAGTACTTC.

CDR3: CASSKGQGVEEQYF. CDR3 coding DNA: TGTGCCAGCAGTAAAGGACAGGGTGTGGAGGAGCAGTACTTC. The chain links TRBV6-6 to TRBJ2-7; 8 bases line up with TRBD1. The germline CDR1 and CDR2 sequences are MNHNY and SVGAGI (reference sequence). This CDR3 contains 14 residues. The J segment lost 7 bases and the V segment lost 5 bases, leaving 10 bases of the junction unmatched.

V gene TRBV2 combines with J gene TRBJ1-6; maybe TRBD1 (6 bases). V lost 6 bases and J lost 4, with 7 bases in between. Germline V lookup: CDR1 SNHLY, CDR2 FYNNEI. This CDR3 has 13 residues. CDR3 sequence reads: CASSTGYNSPLHF. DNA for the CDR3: TGTGCCAGCAGCACAGGGTATAATTCACCCCTCCACTTT.

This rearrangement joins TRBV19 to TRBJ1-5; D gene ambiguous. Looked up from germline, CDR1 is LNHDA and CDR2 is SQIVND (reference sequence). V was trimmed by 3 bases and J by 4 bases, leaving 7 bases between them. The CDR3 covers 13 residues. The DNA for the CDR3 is TGTGCCAGTAGTATTCGGGAAAATCAGCCCCAGCATTTT. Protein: CASSIRENQPQHF.

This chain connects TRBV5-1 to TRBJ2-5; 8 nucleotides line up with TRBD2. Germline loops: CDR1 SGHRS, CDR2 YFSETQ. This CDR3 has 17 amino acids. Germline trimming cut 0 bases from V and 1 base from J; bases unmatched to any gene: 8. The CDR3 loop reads CASSLAGSGVIQETQYF. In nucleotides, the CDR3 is TGCGCCAGCAGCTTGGCAGGTAGCGGGGTCATCCAAGAGACCCAGTACTTC.

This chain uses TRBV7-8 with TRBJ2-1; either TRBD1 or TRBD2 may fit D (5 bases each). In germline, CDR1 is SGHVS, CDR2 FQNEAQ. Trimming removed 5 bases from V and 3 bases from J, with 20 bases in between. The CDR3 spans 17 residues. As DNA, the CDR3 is TGTGCCAGCAGCCCCGAGGGATGGGGGAGTGGCTACAATGAGCAGTTCTTC. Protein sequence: CASSPEGWGSGYNEQFF.

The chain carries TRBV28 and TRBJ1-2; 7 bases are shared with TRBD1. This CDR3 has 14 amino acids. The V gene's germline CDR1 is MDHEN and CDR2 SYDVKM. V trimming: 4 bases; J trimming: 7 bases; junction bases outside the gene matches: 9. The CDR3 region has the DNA TGTGCCAGCAGTTCCCTCGGCAGGGGGGCTGGCTACACCTTC. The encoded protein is CASSSLGRGAGYTF.

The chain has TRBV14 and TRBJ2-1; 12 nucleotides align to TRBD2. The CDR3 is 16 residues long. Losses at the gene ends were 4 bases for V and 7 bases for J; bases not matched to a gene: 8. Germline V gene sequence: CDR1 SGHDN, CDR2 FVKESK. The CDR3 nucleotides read TGTGCCAGCAGCCCTAGACTAGCGGGAGTTAGAAATGAGCAGTTCTTC. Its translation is CASSPRLAGVRNEQFF.

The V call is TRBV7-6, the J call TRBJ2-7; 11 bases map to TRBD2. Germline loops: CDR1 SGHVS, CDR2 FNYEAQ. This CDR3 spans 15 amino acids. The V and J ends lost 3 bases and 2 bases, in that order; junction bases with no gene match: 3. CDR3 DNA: TGTGCCAGCAGCTTGACTAGCGGGATACCCTACGAGCAGTACTTC. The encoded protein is CASSLTSGIPYEQYF.

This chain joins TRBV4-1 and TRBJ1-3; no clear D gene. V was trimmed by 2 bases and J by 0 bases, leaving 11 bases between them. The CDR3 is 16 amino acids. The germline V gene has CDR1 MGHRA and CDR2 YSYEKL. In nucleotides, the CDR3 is TGCGCCAGCAGCCAACTCCCCTTGAGCTCTGGAAACACCATATATTTT. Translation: CASSQLPLSSGNTIYF.

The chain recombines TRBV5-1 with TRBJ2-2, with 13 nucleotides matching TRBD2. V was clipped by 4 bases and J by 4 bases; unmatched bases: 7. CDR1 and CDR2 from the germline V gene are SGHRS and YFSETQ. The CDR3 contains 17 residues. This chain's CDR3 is CASSQTSGRLGTGELFF. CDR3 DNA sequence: TGCGCCAGCAGCCAGACTAGCGGGAGGTTGGGCACCGGGGAGCTGTTTTTT.

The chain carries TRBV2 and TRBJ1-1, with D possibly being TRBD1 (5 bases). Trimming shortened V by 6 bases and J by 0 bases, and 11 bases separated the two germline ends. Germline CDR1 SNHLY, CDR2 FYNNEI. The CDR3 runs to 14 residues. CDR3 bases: TGTGCCAGCAGCGAGTGGGGCGTGAACACTGAAGCTTTCTTT. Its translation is CASSEWGVNTEAFF.

The CDR3 sequence: CASSTQGQGVEAFF. The CDR3 DNA is TGTGCCAGCTCGACCCAGGGACAGGGTGTTGAAGCTTTCTTT. This chain connects TRBV18 to TRBJ1-1; 9 bases are a match to TRBD1. This CDR3 has 14 amino acids. Germline-derived CDR1 and CDR2 are KGHSH and LQKENI. Trimming at V came to 6 bases and at J to 7 bases, leaving 9 bases not matched to a gene.

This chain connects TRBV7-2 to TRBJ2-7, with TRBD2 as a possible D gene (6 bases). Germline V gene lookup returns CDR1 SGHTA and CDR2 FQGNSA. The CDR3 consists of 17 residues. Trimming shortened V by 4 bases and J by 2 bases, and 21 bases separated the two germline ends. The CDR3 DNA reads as TGTGCCAGCAGCTCCCGGGCTTCGGCGGGGATTCCCTACGAGCAGTACTTC. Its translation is CASSSRASAGIPYEQYF.

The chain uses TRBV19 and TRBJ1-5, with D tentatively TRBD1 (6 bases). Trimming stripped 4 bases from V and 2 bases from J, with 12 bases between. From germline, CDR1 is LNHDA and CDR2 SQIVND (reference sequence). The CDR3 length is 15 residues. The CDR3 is CASSTQGWGNQPQHF. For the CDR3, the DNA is TGTGCCAGTAGTACACAGGGCTGGGGCAATCAGCCCCAGCATTTT. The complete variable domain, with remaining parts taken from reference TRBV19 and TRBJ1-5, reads DGGITQSPKYLFRKEGQNVTLSCEQNLNHDAMYWYRQDPGQGLRLIYYSQIVNDFQKGDIAEGYSVSREKKESFPLTVTSAQKNPTAFYLCASSTQGWGNQPQHFGDGTRLSIL.

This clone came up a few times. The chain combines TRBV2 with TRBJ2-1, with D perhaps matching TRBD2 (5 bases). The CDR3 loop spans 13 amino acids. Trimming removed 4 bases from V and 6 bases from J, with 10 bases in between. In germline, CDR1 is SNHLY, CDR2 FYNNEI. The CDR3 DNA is TGTGCCAGCAGTGCCGGGGTCGGCAATGAGCAGTTCTTC. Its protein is CASSAGVGNEQFF.